This entry lists 20 T cell receptor beta chains sequenced from one sample in a study of control samples from healthy donors and cancer patients. Assay: immunoSEQ multiplex PCR; the TCRdb copy retains only in-frame clones and omits some. Of 85,000 to 90,000 clones detected, more than 70% appear once; the ten largest clones hold roughly 2.1%. The sequencing sample was made of blood. These TCRs come from a woman between 40 and 55 years old in good health.

The chain joins TRBV3-1 (or the pseudogene TRBV3-2) to TRBJ1-2, with 10 positions matching TRBD1. V shed 2 bases and J 6 bases; nucleotides not matched to a gene: 6. The CDR3 has 15 residues. Germline lookup yields CDR1 LGHDT and CDR2 YNNKEL (reference sequence). The CDR3 sequence is CASSQNPGTGDGYTF. Here the CDR3 DNA reads TGTGCCAGCAGCCAAAACCCTGGGACAGGGGATGGCTACACCTTC.

This chain uses TRBV4-3 with TRBJ1-4, with D perhaps matching TRBD1 (6 bases). The CDR3 runs 16 residues. V lost 0 bases, J lost 3 bases, and 11 bases lay in between. Germline V CDR1 and CDR2: LGHNA, YSLEER. The CDR3 spells CASSQDHRAANEKLFF. For the CDR3, the DNA is TGCGCCAGCAGCCAAGACCACAGGGCAGCTAATGAAAAACTGTTTTTT.

The V gene is TRBV2, the J gene TRBJ1-1; maybe TRBD1 (6 bases). Trimming cost V 6 bases and J 6 bases, with 8 bases left between them. The CDR3 length is 11 residues. Germline CDR1 SNHLY, CDR2 FYNNEI. CDR3 nucleotides: TGTGCCAGCAGACAGGGCCCTGAAGCTTTCTTT. Residues: CASRQGPEAFF. Variable domain in full (rest from reference TRBV2 and TRBJ1-1): EPEVTQTPSHQVTQMGQEVILRCVPISNHLYFYWYRQILGQKVEFLVSFYNNEISEKSEIFDDQFSVERPDGSNFTLKIRSTKLEDSAMYFCASRQGPEAFFGQGTRLTVV.

The rearrangement uses TRBV7-6 and TRBJ2-1, with D unclear. V was pared by 3 bases and J by 6 bases, with 6 bases between. CDR3 length: 12 residues. The V gene's germline CDR1 is SGHVS and CDR2 FNYEAQ. Here the CDR3 DNA reads TGTGCCAGCAGCTTTCGGGTCAATGAGCAGTTCTTC. This codes for CASSFRVNEQFF. The variable domain in full, with the rest retrieved from reference TRBV7-6 and TRBJ2-1, is GAGVSQSPRYKVTKRGQDVALRCDPISGHVSLYWYRQALGQGPEFLTYFNYEAQQDKSGLPNDRFSAERPEGSISTLTIQRTEQRDSAMYRCASSFRVNEQFFGPGTRLTVL.

This chain links TRBV4-3 with TRBJ2-2; 8 positions agree with TRBD2. CDR3 size: 15 residues. In germline, CDR1 is LGHNA, CDR2 YSLEER. V gave up 5 bases and J gave up 3 bases; unmatched junction bases: 5. CDR3 loop: CASSYGLADTGELFF. In DNA, the CDR3 is TGCGCCAGCAGCTACGGACTAGCAGACACCGGGGAGCTGTTTTTT.

The CDR3 bases are TGTGCCACCAGTGATTCAACAGGGGGAGAGACCCAGTACTTC. Translating it yields CATSDSTGGETQYF. The chain couples TRBV24-1 to TRBJ2-5; TRBD1 matches at 8 bases. This CDR3 has 14 amino acids. The germline V gene encodes CDR1 KGHDR and CDR2 SFDVKD. The V gene end was trimmed by 2 bases and the J gene end by 4 bases; junction bases not matched to a gene: 2.

The chain uses TRBV5-3 and TRBJ1-2, with 7 bases that match TRBD1. TRBV5-3 belongs to the ORF category, with a function that is uncertain. This CDR3 is 17 amino acids long. Trimming cost V 8 bases and J 0 bases; bases outside gene matches: 16. CDR3 in amino acids: CASRSSSGQQANYGYTF. The CDR3 coding sequence is TGTGCCAGCCGGAGTTCCTCGGGACAGCAAGCTAACTATGGCTACACCTTC.

The rearrangement joins TRBV6-2 or TRBV6-3 to TRBJ2-3, with 7 nucleotides matching TRBD1. Germline assignment: CDR1 MNHEY and CDR2 SVGEGT. The CDR3 loop spans 15 amino acids. The trim removed 6 bases at V and 4 bases at J, leaving 10 bases unmatched. CDR3 nucleotides: TGTGCCAGCAGCGACGGGACAGCACGCTCAGATACGCAGTATTTT. Translating gives CASSDGTARSDTQYF.

The chain carries TRBV19 and TRBJ2-2; 8 nucleotides match TRBD2. Germline CDR1 and CDR2: LNHDA and SQIVND (reference sequence). V dropped 5 bases and J dropped 1; count of bases not matched to a gene: 6. CDR3 length equals 16 residues. CDR3 residues: CASSSQRGQNTGELFF. CDR3 nucleotides: TGTGCCAGTAGTTCCCAGCGGGGGCAGAACACCGGGGAGCTGTTTTTT.

This clone appeared a single time. The gene calls are TRBV10-3 and TRBJ2-6; 9 bases fit TRBD1. CDR3 length: 16 amino acids. V lost 8 bases and J lost 2; bases outside the gene matches: 7. CDR1 is ENHRY and CDR2 is SYGVKD in the germline V gene. The CDR3 here is CAIASQGAPGANVLTF. As DNA, the CDR3 is TGTGCCATCGCCTCACAGGGGGCGCCTGGGGCCAACGTCCTGACTTTC.

The sample holds a few counts of this clone. Here the CDR3 reads CASSPDGFTDTQYF. CDR3 coding DNA: TGTGCCAGCAGCCCGGACGGATTCACAGATACGCAGTATTTT. The chain recombines TRBV7-3 with TRBJ2-3; D unresolved. Germline CDR1 and CDR2: SGHTA and FQGTGA. With 5 bases removed from V and 2 bases from J, the gap between germline ends came to 11 bases. The CDR3 runs 14 residues. The variable domain in full, completed from reference TRBV7-3 and TRBJ2-3, reads GAGVSQTPSNKVTEKGKYVELRCDPISGHTALYWYRQSLGQGPEFLIYFQGTGAADDSGLPNDRFFAVRPEGSVSTLKIQRTERGDSAVYLCASSPDGFTDTQYFGPGTRLTVL.

The chain uses TRBV24-1 and TRBJ2-6, with D maybe TRBD2 (6 bases). The CDR3 is 16 residues long. Germline V lookup: CDR1 KGHDR, CDR2 SFDVKD. V lost 3 bases and J 2 bases, leaving 10 bases between the germline ends. CDR3: CATSDGSSAGANVLTF. In nucleotides, the CDR3 is TGTGCCACCAGTGATGGATCTAGCGCTGGGGCCAACGTCCTGACTTTC.

This clone was detected only a few times. The rearrangement joins TRBV19 to TRBJ2-7; TRBD1 matches 9 bases. The CDR3 runs to 14 residues. CDR1 and CDR2 (germline): LNHDA, SQIVND (reference sequence). With 4 bases clipped from V and 5 bases from J, the junction kept 6 bases outside the gene matches. This chain's CDR3 is CASSTGQGVHEQYF. The CDR3 bases are TGTGCCAGTAGTACGGGACAGGGAGTGCACGAGCAGTACTTC.

V gene TRBV7-8 combines with J gene TRBJ2-1; D may be TRBD1 (9 bases). The germline CDR1 and CDR2 sequences are SGHVS and FQNEAQ. With 1 base removed from V and 6 bases from J, the gap between germline ends came to 13 bases. This CDR3 spans 15 amino acids. The DNA of the CDR3 is TGTGCCAGCAGCTTAGTAGCGGGACAGGGCAATGAGCAGTTCTTC. Translating gives CASSLVAGQGNEQFF.

The sample holds a few counts of this clone. The rearrangement links TRBV21-1 to TRBJ2-7; TRBD2, the D gene given by the table, was not confirmed from the DNA. TRBV21-1 is given as a pseudogene. The CDR3 has 17 amino acids. CDR3 sequence reads: CASRLSGKGGDFYEQYF. DNA for the CDR3: TGTGCCAGCCGCCTGTCGGGGAAGGGCGGAGATTTCTACGAGCAGTACTTC.

The rearrangement uses TRBV7-9 and TRBJ1-1; TRBD1 matches at 7 bases. Unmatched junction bases numbered 12, after V lost 5 bases and J lost 3 bases. The germline V gene has CDR1 SEHNR and CDR2 FQNEAQ (reference sequence). The CDR3 totals 16 residues. CDR3 DNA: TGTGCCAGCAGCCCCAATTCAGGGGGTACCGACACTGAAGCTTTCTTT. Translation gives CASSPNSGGTDTEAFF.

The V and J genes are TRBV18 and TRBJ2-7, with D perhaps matching TRBD1 or TRBD2 (5 bases each). This CDR3 is 14 amino acids long. V lost 3 bases, J lost 6 bases, and 15 bases lay in between. Germline V gives CDR1 KGHSH, CDR2 LQKENI. The CDR3 spells CASSPPSGTGEQYF. The CDR3 coding sequence is TGTGCCAGCTCACCTCCCTCGGGGACGGGCGAGCAGTACTTC.

The chain recombines TRBV15 with TRBJ1-2; no clear D gene. The V and J ends lost 1 base and 0 bases respectively, with 3 bases between them. CDR1 and CDR2 from the germline V gene are LNHNV and YYDKDF (reference sequence). The CDR3 is 13 amino acids. CDR3 amino acids: CATSRVPNYGYTF. CDR3 DNA sequence: TGTGCCACCAGCAGAGTACCTAACTATGGCTACACCTTC.

The V and J genes are TRBV11-3 and TRBJ2-1; perhaps TRBD2 as D (5 bases). The CDR3 has 16 amino acids. Per germline, CDR1 SGHNT and CDR2 YENEEA. V shed 5 bases and J shed 5 bases, with 19 bases lying between them. The DNA of the CDR3 is TGTGCCAGCAGCCCCCTGGGAGAAAGGCCGGACAATGAGCAGTTCTTC. This codes for CASSPLGERPDNEQFF.

The chain recombines TRBV5-1 with TRBJ1-2; TRBD1 might be the D (5 bases). CDR3 length equals 13 residues. Per the germline V gene, CDR1 is SGHRS and CDR2 is YFSETQ. The germline V and J ends were trimmed by 2 bases and 4 bases, with 9 bases remaining between them. The CDR3 DNA follows: TGCGCCAGCAGCTTCCCAGGGTCCTATGGCTACACCTTC. This translates into CASSFPGSYGYTF.